The rows below give T cell receptor beta chains drawn from one sample of a study of T cell responses to AZD1222 COVID-19 vaccine. TCRdb keeps only in-frame clones here, not all; method: immunoSEQ multiplex PCR. The data show fewer than 35,000 clones, roughly 90% seen once. Sequencing used peripheral blood, obtained on day 0 of AZD1222 vaccination. Receptors originate from an adult in good health. CDR3s include the opening cysteine and the closing phenylalanine or tryptophan. D genes are given only for firm matches. Size is omitted from some rows. Given values are once, few, many or a class for expanded clones.

abundance	v_gene	j_gene	d_gene	CDR3nt	CDR3aa
-	TRBV5-1	TRBJ1-2	TRBD1	TGCGCCAGCAGCTTGGGCGGGACAGGGAAGGATGGCTACACCTTC	CASSLGGTGKDGYTF
-	TRBV19	TRBJ1-6	-	TGTGCCAGTAGTATAGGGCGGGACACCTATTCGCCCCTCCACTTT	CASSIGRDTYSPLHF
-	TRBV19	TRBJ1-2	TRBD1	TGTGCCAGTACCCCCTTAGATCCCGGGACAGGGTTTGGGATAAATGGCTACACCTTC	CASTPLDPGTGFGINGYTF
-	TRBV19	TRBJ1-1	-	TGTGCCAGTAGCCTAGCCCTAGGAACTGAAGCTTTCTTT	CASSLALGTEAFF
-	TRBV6-1	TRBJ1-5	-	TGTGCCAGCTTCCGGCAGGGTGGCCAGCCCCAGCATTTT	CASFRQGGQPQHF
-	TRBV5-4	TRBJ1-5	-	TGTGCCAGCAGCTCCGAGGGCAGAGATCAGCCCCAGCATTTT	CASSSEGRDQPQHF
once	TRBV7-2	TRBJ1-1	TRBD1	TGTGCCAGCAGCCTAAGGACAGGGGGGACTGAAGCTTTCTTT	CASSLRTGGTEAFF
once	TRBV5-6	TRBJ1-1	-	TGTGCCAGCAGCTTTGTGGGCACTGAAGCTTTCTTT	CASSFVGTEAFF
once	TRBV6-5	TRBJ2-3	-	TGTGCCAGCATGGGGCTGGGGACGGGCACAGATACGCAGTATTTT	CASMGLGTGTDTQYF
-	TRBV6-6	TRBJ2-5	-	TGTGCCAGCAGTCAGGGTGGGGCCCAGTACTTC	CASSQGGAQYF
-	TRBV24-1	TRBJ2-7	-	TGTGCCACCAGTGATTCGACGGGTGTTGAATCCTACGAGCAGTACTTC	CATSDSTGVESYEQYF
-	TRBV27	TRBJ1-6	-	TGTGCCAGCAGTTTCCTTACCGCGGGGTGGGATTCACCCCTCCACTTT	CASSFLTAGWDSPLHF
-	TRBV11-2	TRBJ1-6	-	TGTGCCAGCAGCCCCCGGGCTAGGCTGGATTCACCCCTCCACTTT	CASSPRARLDSPLHF
-	TRBV7-2	TRBJ2-7	-	TGTGCCAGCAGCCCTTTCACAGGGATGCACGAGCAGTACTTC	CASSPFTGMHEQYF
-	TRBV30	TRBJ1-6	-	TGTGCCTGGAGTGTAAACCGTAACTATAATTCACCCCTCCACTTT	CAWSVNRNYNSPLHF
-	TRBV9	TRBJ2-1	-	TGTGCCAGCAGCGTAGCTCCGAGGGGGGCCTCCTACAATGAGCAGTTCTTC	CASSVAPRGASYNEQFF
-	TRBV2	TRBJ2-7	TRBD1	TGTGCCAGCAGCCCACAGGGGACCCCTACTTCCTACGAGCAGTACTTC	CASSPQGTPTSYEQYF
-	TRBV29-1	TRBJ1-6	-	TGCAGCGTTGCCGGGAGCAACGGGGCACCCCTCCACTTT	CSVAGSNGAPLHF
-	TRBV29-1	TRBJ2-5	TRBD1	TGCAGCGTTGGACAGGGGCAAGAGACCCAGTACTTC	CSVGQGQETQYF
-	TRBV5-1	TRBJ2-1	TRBD2	TGCGCCAGCAGCTTCCCCGGGGGGGGTTACAATGAGCAGTTCTTC	CASSFPGGGYNEQFF
few	TRBV30	TRBJ2-1	-	TGTGCCTGGAGTGTAGGACAGTACAATGAGCAGTTCTTC	CAWSVGQYNEQFF
-	TRBV9	TRBJ2-2	-	TGTGCCAGCAGCGGCAGGGTAACCGGGGAGCTGTTTTTT	CASSGRVTGELFF
once	TRBV6-4	TRBJ2-1	TRBD2	TGTGCCAGCGGAATAGCGGGGGGGCGGAATGAGCAGTTCTTC	CASGIAGGRNEQFF
-	TRBV6-5	TRBJ1-6	-	TGTGCCAGCACCAGGGGCAATTCACCCCTCCACTTT	CASTRGNSPLHF
once	TRBV12-3/TRBV12-4	TRBJ1-4	-	TGTGCCAGCAGTTTATCCGAAAAACTGTTTTTT	CASSLSEKLFF
few	TRBV10-3	TRBJ1-6	-	TGTGCCATCAGTGCATTTACAGGGAGTTCACCCCTCCACTTT	CAISAFTGSSPLHF
-	TRBV5-1	TRBJ1-3	TRBD1	TGCGCCAGCAGCTCGGGACAGAGCTCTGGAAACACCATATATTTT	CASSSGQSSGNTIYF
-	TRBV10-1	TRBJ2-3	TRBD2	TGCGCCAGCAGAGCCGGGACTAGCGGGGGGGCCTACACAGATACGCAGTATTTT	CASRAGTSGGAYTDTQYF
-	TRBV6-2/TRBV6-3	TRBJ1-2	-	TGTGCCAGCAGTCGACAGCGGATCTATGGCTACACCTTC	CASSRQRIYGYTF
-	TRBV24-1	TRBJ1-3	-	TGTGCCACCAGTGCCCACAGGGGAAACACCATATATTTT	CATSAHRGNTIYF
once	TRBV6-1	TRBJ1-5	-	TGTGCCAGCAGTGAAACAGGGTATCAGCCCCAGCATTTT	CASSETGYQPQHF
-	TRBV9	TRBJ2-2	-	TGTGCCAGCAGCGTAGGGGGGACGAACACCGGGGAGCTGTTTTTT	CASSVGGTNTGELFF
medium-sized	TRBV6-5	TRBJ2-1	TRBD2	TGTGCCAGCAGTTACTCGGCGGGGGGCACCTACAATGAGCAGTTCTTC	CASSYSAGGTYNEQFF
few	TRBV5-5	TRBJ2-3	TRBD2	TGTGCCAGCAGCGCCCGACTAGCGGAGGGGTGGGCAGATACGCAGTATTTT	CASSARLAEGWADTQYF
-	TRBV27	TRBJ1-5	-	TGTGCCAGCAGTTTATTCGGCAATCAGCCCCAGCATTTT	CASSLFGNQPQHF
-	TRBV6-5	TRBJ1-1	TRBD1	TGTGCCAGCAGTTTGGACAGGTATGACACTGAAGCTTTCTTT	CASSLDRYDTEAFF
once	TRBV5-4	TRBJ2-7	TRBD1	TGTGCCAGCAGCTTGACGGGACAGGGGTGGGTGGAGCAGTACTTC	CASSLTGQGWVEQYF
-	TRBV19	TRBJ1-5	-	TGTGCCAGTAGTCCGGACGAATCCAATCAGCCCCAGCATTTT	CASSPDESNQPQHF
-	TRBV10-3	TRBJ1-1	-	TGTGCCATTACCGAAGTGGGGACTGAAGCTTTCTTT	CAITEVGTEAFF
-	TRBV5-3	TRBJ1-5	-	TGTGCCAGAAGCTTACCAGGCCATTATAGCAATCAGCCCCAGCATTTT	CARSLPGHYSNQPQHF
few	TRBV27	TRBJ1-1	-	TGTGCCAGCAGTGCAGGGATTAGGGGCCCGAACACTGAAGCTTTCTTT	CASSAGIRGPNTEAFF
-	TRBV19	TRBJ1-2	-	TGTGCCAGTAGTATCTCCTTTGAGAACGGGCGGGGCTACACCTTC	CASSISFENGRGYTF
-	TRBV5-4	TRBJ1-2	TRBD1	TGTGCCAGCAGCTTGGGCCCCAGCGGACAGGGGGACGGCTACACCTTC	CASSLGPSGQGDGYTF
once	TRBV6-2/TRBV6-3	TRBJ2-3	-	TGTGCCAGCAGTTTTCCAGGGGTAGATACGCAGTATTTT	CASSFPGVDTQYF
once	TRBV5-1	TRBJ2-3	-	TGCGCCAGCAGCAGCCGGACAGCAAGCACAGATACGCAGTATTTT	CASSSRTASTDTQYF
-	TRBV29-1	TRBJ1-3	TRBD1	TGCAGCGTTGAAGGTATCGCAGGGGGTACAGGAAACACCATATATTTT	CSVEGIAGGTGNTIYF
-	TRBV30	TRBJ1-1	TRBD1	TGTGCCTGGGGACAGGGGGTTCGCAGGACTGAAGCTTTCTTT	CAWGQGVRRTEAFF
-	TRBV9	TRBJ2-5	TRBD2	TGTGCCAGCAGCATTAGCGGGGGGGCCTCAGAGACCCAGTACTTC	CASSISGGASETQYF
-	TRBV7-2	TRBJ1-6	TRBD1	TGTGCCAGCAGGACAGGGGGCAACGCTTCACCCCTCCACTTT	CASRTGGNASPLHF
few	TRBV19	TRBJ2-3	TRBD2	TGTGCCAGTAGTGGACTAGTCGCAGATACGCAGTATTTT	CASSGLVADTQYF
-	TRBV18	TRBJ1-3	-	TGTGCCAGCTCACCGGGGCCAGCGAACTCTGGAAACACCATATATTTT	CASSPGPANSGNTIYF
-	TRBV5-1	TRBJ1-2	TRBD1	TGCGCCAGCAGCTTGGGTGAGGGACAGGTCTATGGCTACACCTTC	CASSLGEGQVYGYTF
-	TRBV19	TRBJ2-1	TRBD2	TGTGCCAGTAGGGGGACTAGCGGGGGGCGCGACGCCGAGCAGTTCTTC	CASRGTSGGRDAEQFF
-	TRBV25-1	TRBJ2-1	TRBD2	TGTGCCAGCAAGACGGAGGGGACTAAATACAATGAGCAGTTCTTC	CASKTEGTKYNEQFF
-	TRBV10-3	TRBJ2-3	-	TGTGCCATCAGTTCCCCCGGCAGGGGGGGTACAGATACGCAGTATTTT	CAISSPGRGGTDTQYF
once	TRBV30	TRBJ1-3	-	TGTGCCTGGAGAGAGGGGGGAGAAAACACCATATATTTT	CAWREGGENTIYF
-	TRBV2	TRBJ1-5	-	TGTGCCAGCCACAGACCCGATAGCAATCAGCCCCAGCATTTT	CASHRPDSNQPQHF